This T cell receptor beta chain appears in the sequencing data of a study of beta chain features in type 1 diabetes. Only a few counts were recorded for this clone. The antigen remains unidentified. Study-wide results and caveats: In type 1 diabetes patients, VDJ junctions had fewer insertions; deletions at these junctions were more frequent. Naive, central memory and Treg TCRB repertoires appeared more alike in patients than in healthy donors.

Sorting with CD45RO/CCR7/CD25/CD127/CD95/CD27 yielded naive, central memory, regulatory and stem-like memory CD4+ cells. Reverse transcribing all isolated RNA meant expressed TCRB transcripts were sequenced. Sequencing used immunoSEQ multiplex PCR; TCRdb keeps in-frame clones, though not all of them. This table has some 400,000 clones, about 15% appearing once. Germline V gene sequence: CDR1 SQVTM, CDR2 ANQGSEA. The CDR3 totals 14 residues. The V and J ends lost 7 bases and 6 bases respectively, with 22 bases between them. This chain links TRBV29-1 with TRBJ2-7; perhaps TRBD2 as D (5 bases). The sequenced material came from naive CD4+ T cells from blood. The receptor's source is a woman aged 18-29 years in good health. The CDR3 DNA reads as TGCAGCGCCATCCCGGGAATCTCCGTGGGCGAGCAGTACTTC. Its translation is CSAIPGISVGEQYF.